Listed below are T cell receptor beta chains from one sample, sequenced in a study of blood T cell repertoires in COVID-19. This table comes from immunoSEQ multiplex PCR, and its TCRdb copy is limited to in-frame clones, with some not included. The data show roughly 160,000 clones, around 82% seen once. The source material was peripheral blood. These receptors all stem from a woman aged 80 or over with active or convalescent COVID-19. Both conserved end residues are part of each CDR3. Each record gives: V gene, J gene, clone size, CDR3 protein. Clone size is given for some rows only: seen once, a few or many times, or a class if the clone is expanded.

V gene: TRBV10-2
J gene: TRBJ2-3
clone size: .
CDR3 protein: CASSEWTSVYTDTQYF

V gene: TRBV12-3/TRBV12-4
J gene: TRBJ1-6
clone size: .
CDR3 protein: CASSLLYSPLHF

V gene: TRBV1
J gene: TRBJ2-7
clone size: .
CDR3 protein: CTSSQDAGRHSYEQYF

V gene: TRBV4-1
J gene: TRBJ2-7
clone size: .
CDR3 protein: CASSQDPRGTSSYEQYF

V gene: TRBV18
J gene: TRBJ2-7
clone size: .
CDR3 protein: CASSPPASGSYEQYF

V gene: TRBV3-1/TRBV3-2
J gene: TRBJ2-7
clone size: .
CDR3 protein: CASSYLALAGAPGEQYF

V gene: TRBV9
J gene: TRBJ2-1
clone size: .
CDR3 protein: CASSVGRGSGRAGRHNEQFF

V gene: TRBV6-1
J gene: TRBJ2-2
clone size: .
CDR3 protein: CASTDAGTSGIKAGELFF

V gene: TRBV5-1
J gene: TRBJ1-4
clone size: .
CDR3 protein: CASSLVAGNEKLFF

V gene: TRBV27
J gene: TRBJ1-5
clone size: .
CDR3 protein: CASSPSWARNQPQHF

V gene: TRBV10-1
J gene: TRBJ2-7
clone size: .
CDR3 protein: CASSEGGSGYEQYF

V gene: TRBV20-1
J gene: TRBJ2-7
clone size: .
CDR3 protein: CSGKGLYEQYF

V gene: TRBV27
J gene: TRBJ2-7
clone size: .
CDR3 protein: CASSFGQSSSYEQYF

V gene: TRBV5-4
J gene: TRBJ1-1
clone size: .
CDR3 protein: CASSLGQRGNTEAFF

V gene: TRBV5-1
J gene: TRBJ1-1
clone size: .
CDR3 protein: CASSFTTEAEAFF

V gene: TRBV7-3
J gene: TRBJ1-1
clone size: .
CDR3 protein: CASSLTGHLGTEAFF

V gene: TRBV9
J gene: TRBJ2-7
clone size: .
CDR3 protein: CASSVGSGIAGSYEQYF

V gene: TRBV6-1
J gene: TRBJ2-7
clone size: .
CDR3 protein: CASSERRRTGYRGEQYF

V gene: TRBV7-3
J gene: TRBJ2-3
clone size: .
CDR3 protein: CASSSPGRADTQYF

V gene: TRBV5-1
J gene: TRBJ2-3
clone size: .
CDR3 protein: CASSFQGLAGGTDTQYF

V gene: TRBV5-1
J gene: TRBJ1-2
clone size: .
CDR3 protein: CASSGGPGVDGYTF

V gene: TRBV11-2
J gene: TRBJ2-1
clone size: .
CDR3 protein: CASSLATSGVHNEQFF

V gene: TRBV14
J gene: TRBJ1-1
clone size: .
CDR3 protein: CASSQGQGFEAFF

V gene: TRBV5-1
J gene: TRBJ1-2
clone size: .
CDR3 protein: CASSLRRQTSRANYGYTF

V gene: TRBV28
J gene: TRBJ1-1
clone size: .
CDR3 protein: CASRKGQGMGTEAFF

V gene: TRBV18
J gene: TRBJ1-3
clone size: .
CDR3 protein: CASSPQGAGGNTIYF

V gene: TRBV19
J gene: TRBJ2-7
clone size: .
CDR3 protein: CASSINAGASYEQYF

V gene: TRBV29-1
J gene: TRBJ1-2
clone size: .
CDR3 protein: CSATGGYGYTF

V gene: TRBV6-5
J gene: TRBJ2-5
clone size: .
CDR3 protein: CASMKGYQETQYF

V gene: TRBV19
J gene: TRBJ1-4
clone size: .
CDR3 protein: CASTRQFNEKLFF

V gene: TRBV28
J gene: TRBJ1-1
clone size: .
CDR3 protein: CASSLGTSKTEAFF

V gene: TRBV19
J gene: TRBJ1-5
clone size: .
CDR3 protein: CASRYRVNQPQHF

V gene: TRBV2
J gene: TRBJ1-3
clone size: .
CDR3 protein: CASSEQNTIYF

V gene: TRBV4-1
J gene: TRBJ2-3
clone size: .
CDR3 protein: CASSQLRTGLDTQYF

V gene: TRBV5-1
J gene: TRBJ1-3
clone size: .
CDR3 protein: CASSLGLQGLSGNTIYF

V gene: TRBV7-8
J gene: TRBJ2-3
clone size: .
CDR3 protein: CASSLEAGNAQYF

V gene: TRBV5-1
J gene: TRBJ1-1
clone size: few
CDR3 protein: CASSSRTGKYTEAFF

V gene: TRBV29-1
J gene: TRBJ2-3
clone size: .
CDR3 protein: CSSSDRGPSDTQYF

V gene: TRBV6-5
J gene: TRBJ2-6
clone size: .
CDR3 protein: CASRLGEAGANVLTF

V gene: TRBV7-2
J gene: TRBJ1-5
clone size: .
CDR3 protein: CASSFGDRGRPQHF

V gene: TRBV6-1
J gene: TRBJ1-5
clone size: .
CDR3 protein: CASSEALGRPNQPQHF

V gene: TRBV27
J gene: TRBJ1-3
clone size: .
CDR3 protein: CASSLGRGGSGNTIYF

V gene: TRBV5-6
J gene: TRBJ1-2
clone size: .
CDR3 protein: CASSLGEYGYTF

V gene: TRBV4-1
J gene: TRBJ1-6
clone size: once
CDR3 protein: CASSQDSRGSSYNSPLHF

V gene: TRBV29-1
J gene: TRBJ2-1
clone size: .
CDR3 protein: CSALGTSGTNNEQFF